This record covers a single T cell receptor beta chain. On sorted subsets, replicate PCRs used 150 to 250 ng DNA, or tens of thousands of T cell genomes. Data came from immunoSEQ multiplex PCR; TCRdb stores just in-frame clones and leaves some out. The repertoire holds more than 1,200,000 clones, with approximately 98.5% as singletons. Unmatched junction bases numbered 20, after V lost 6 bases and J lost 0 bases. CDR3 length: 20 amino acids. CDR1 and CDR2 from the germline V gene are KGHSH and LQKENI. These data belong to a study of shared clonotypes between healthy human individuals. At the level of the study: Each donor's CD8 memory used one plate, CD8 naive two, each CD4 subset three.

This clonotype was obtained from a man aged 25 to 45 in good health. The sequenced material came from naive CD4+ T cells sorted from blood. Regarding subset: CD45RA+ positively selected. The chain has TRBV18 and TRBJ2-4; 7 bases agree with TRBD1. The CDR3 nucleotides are TGTGCCAGCTCGCCCGGACAGGATACCACCAGGTCCCTAGCCAAAAACATTCAGTACTTC. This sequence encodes CASSPGQDTTRSLAKNIQYF.